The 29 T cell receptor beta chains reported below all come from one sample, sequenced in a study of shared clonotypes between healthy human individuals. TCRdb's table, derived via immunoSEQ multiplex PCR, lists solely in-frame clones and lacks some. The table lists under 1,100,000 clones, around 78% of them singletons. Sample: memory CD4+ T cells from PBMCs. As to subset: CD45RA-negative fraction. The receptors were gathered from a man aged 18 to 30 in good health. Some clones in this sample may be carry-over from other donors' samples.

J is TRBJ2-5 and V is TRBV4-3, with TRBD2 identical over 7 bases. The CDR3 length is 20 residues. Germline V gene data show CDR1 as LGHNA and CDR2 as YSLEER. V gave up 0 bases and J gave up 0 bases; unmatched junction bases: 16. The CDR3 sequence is CASSQDPFERPSGYQETQYF. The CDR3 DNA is TGCGCCAGCAGCCAAGATCCCTTCGAACGGCCTAGCGGATACCAAGAGACCCAGTACTTC.

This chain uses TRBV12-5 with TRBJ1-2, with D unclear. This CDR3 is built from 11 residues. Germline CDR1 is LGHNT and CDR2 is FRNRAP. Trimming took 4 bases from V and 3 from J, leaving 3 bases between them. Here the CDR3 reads CASGSDYGYTF. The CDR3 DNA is TGTGCTAGTGGTTCGGACTATGGCTACACCTTC.

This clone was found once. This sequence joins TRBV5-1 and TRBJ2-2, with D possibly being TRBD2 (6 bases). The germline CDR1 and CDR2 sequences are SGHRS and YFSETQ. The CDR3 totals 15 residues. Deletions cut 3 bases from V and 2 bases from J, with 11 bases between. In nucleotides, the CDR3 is TGCGCCAGCAGCTGGAGCGGGTTAAACACCGGGGAGCTGTTTTTT. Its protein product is CASSWSGLNTGELFF.

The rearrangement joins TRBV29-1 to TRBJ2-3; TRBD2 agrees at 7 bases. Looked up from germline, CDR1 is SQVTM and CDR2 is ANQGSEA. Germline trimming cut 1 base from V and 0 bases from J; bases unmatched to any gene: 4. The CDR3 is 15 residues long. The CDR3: CSVEGSSGSTDTQYF. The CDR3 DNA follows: TGCAGCGTTGAAGGTTCTAGCGGTAGCACAGATACGCAGTATTTT.

This chain's CDR3 is CASSATSDTQYF. The CDR3 DNA follows: TGTGCCAGCAGCGCGACGAGTGATACGCAGTATTTT. The chain joins TRBV7-2 to TRBJ2-3; D is unclear. CDR1 is SGHTA, CDR2 FQGNSA, per germline. V was cut by 5 bases and J by 6 bases, with 9 bases left in between. This CDR3 spans 12 amino acids. The whole variable domain, filled in from reference TRBV7-2 and TRBJ2-3, reads GAGVSQSPSNKVTEKGKDVELRCDPISGHTALYWYRQSLGQGLEFLIYFQGNSAPDKSGLPSDRFSAERTGGSVSTLTIQRTQQEDSAVYLCASSATSDTQYFGPGTRLTVL.

The CDR3 DNA sequence: TGCGCCAGCAGCTTGAGTGGCGGGAGAAAAAACACCGGGGAGCTGTTTTTT. Its protein is CASSLSGGRKNTGELFF. The chain carries TRBV5-1 and TRBJ2-2; 7 nucleotides align to TRBD2. This CDR3 comprises 17 residues. CDR1 and CDR2 (germline): SGHRS, YFSETQ. V was pared by 1 base and J by 2 bases, with 8 bases of the junction left unmatched.

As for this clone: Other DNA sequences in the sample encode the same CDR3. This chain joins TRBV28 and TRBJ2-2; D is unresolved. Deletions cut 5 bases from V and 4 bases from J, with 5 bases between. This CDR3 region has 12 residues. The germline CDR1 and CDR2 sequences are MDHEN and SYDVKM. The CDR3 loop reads CASSTPTGELFF. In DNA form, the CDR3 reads TGTGCCAGCAGTACTCCCACCGGGGAGCTGTTTTTT. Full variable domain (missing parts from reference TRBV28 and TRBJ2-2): DVKVTQSSRYLVKRTGEKVFLECVQDMDHENMFWYRQDPGLGLRLIYFSYDVKMKEKGDIPEGYSVSREKKERFSLILESASTNQTSMYLCASSTPTGELFFGEGSRLTVL.

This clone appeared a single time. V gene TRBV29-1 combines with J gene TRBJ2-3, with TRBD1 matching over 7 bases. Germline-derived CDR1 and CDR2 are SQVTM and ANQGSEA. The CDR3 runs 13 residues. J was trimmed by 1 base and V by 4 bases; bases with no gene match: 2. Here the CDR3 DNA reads TGCAGCGTTGCGCAGGGGGGCACAGATACGCAGTATTTT. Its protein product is CSVAQGGTDTQYF.

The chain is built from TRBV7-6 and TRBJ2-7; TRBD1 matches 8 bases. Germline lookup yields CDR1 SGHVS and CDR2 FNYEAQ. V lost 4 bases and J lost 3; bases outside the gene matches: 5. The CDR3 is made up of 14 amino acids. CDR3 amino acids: CASSYGTGGYEQYF. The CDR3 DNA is TGTGCCAGCAGCTACGGGACAGGTGGCTACGAGCAGTACTTC.

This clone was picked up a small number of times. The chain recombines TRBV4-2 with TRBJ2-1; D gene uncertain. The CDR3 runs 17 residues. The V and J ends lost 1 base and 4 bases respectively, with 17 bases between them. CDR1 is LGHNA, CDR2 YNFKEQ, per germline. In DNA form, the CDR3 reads TGTGCCAGCAGCCAAGGATCTTCGAGACAATTATACAATGAGCAGTTCTTC. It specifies CASSQGSSRQLYNEQFF.

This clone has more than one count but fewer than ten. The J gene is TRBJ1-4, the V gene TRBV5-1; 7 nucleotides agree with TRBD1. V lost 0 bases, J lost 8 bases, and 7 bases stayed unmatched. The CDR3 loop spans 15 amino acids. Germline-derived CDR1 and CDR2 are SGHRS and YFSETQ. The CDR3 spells CASSLEGNRGEKLFF. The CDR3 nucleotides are TGCGCCAGCAGCTTGGAGGGTAACAGGGGAGAAAAACTGTTTTTT.

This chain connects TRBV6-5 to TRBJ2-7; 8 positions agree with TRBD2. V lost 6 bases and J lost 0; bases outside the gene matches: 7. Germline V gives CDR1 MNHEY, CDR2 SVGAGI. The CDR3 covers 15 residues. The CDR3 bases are TGTGCCAGCAGACGGACTAGCTATAGCTCCTACGAGCAGTACTTC. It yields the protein CASRRTSYSSYEQYF.

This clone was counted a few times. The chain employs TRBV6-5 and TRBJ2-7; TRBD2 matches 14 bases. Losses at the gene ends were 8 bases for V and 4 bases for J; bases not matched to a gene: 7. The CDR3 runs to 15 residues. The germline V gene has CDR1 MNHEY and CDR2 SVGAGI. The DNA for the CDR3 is TGTGCCAGCGCTGGGACTAGCGGGAGCGGGTACGAGCAGTACTTC. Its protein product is CASAGTSGSGYEQYF.

CDR3 bases: TGTGCCAGCAGCTTAATTCCCAGGGAAGAAAACTATGGCTACACCTTC. Protein product: CASSLIPREENYGYTF. This chain uses TRBV11-2 with TRBJ1-2; tentative D call: TRBD1 (5 bases). This CDR3 is built from 16 residues. The V end was cut by 2 bases, the J end by 2 bases, with 15 bases between. Germline CDR1 and CDR2: SGHAT and FQNNGV.

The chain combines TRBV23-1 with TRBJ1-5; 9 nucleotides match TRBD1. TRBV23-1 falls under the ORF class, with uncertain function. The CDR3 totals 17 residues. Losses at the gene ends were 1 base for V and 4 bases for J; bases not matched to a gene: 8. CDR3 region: CASSQFPGQGKNQPQHF. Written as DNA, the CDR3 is TGCGCCAGCAGTCAATTCCCCGGACAGGGGAAGAATCAGCCCCAGCATTTT.

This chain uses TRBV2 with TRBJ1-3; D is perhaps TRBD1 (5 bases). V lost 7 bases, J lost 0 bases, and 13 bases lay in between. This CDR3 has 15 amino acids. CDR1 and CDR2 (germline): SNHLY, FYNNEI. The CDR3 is CASNRQFLSGNTIYF. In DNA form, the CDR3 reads TGTGCCAGCAATAGACAGTTCCTCTCTGGAAACACCATATATTTT.

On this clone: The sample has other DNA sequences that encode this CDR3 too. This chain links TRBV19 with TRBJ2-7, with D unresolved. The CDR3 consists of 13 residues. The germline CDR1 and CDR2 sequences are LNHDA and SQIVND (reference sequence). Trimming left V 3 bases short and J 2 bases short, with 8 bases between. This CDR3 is CASSIGRTYEQYF. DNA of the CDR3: TGTGCCAGTAGTATTGGACGGACCTACGAGCAGTACTTC.

The CDR3: CASSLGLGANTGELFF. The CDR3 DNA follows: TGTGCCAGCAGCTTGGGACTTGGCGCGAACACCGGGGAGCTGTTTTTT. This chain joins TRBV5-4 and TRBJ2-2; D remains unclear. From germline, CDR1 is SGHNT and CDR2 YYREEE (reference sequence). The V and J ends lost 0 bases and 0 bases respectively, with 9 bases between them. This CDR3 region has 16 residues.

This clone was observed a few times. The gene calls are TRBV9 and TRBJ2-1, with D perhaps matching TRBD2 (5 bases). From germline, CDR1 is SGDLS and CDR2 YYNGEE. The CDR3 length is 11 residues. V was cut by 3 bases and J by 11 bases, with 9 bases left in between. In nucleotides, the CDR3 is TGTGCCAGCAGCGCAGGAGGACAGCAGTTCTTC. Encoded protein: CASSAGGQQFF.

The CDR3 bases are TGTGCCAGCAGGGCCAGCCGGAGCTCCTACAATGAGCAGTTCTTC. This gives the protein CASRASRSSYNEQFF. The chain uses TRBV28 and TRBJ2-1; D is unresolved. The CDR3 consists of 15 residues. Germline loops: CDR1 MDHEN, CDR2 SYDVKM. V was clipped by 6 bases and J by 0 bases, with 12 bases between them.

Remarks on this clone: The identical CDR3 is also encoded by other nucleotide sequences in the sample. CDR3 coding DNA: TGTGCCAGCAGTTTATCAGGAGGTCAGCCCCAGCATTTT. Its translation: CASSLSGGQPQHF. This chain links TRBV27 with TRBJ1-5, with D unclear. Per germline, CDR1 MNHEY and CDR2 SMNVEV (reference sequence). Trimming cost V 0 bases and J 6 bases, with 6 bases left between them. The CDR3 runs 13 residues.

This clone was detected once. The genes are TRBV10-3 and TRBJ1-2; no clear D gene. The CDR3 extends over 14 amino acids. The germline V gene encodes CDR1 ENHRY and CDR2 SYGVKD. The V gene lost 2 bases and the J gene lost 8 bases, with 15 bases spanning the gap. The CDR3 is CAISEIRDQLGYTF. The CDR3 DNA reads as TGTGCCATCAGTGAGATCCGGGATCAGCTCGGCTACACCTTC.

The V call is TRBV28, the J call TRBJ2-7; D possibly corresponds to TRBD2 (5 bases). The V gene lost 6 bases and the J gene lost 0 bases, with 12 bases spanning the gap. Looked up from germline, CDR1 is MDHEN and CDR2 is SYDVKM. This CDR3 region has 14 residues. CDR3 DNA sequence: TGTGCCAGCAGCATTAGCGCCAGCTCCTACGAGCAGTACTTC. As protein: CASSISASSYEQYF.

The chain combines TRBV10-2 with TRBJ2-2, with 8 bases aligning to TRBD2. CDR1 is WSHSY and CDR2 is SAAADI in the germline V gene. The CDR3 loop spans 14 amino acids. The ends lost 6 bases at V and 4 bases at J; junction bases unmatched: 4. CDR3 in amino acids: CASSQAGVTGELFF. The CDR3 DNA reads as TGCGCCAGCAGCCAAGCGGGAGTCACCGGGGAGCTGTTTTTT.

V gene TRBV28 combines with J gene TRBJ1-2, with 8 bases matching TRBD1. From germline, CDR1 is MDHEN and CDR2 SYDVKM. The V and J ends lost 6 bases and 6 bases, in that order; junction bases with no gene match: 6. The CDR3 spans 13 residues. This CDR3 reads CASRSGGLDGYTF. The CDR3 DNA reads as TGTGCCAGCAGATCAGGGGGCTTGGATGGCTACACCTTC.

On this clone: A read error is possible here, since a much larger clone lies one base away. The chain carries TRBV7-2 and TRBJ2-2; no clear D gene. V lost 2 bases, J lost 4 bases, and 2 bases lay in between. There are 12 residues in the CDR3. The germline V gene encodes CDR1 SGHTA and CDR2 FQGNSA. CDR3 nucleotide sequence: TGTGCCAGCAGCTTACTCACCGGGGAGCTGTTTTTT. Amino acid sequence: CASSLLTGELFF.

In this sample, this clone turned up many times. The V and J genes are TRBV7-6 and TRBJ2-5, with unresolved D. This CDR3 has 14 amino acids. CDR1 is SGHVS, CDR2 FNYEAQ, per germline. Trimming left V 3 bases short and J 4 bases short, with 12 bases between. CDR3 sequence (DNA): TGTGCCAGCAGCTTCGGGCCGCCCGGAGAGACCCAGTACTTC. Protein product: CASSFGPPGETQYF.

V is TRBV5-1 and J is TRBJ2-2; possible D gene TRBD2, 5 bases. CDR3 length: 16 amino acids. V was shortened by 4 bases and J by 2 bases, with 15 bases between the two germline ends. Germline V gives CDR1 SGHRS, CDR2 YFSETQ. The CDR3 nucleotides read TGCGCCAGCAGCCCACGCCCTAGCAGAAACACCGGGGAGCTGTTTTTT. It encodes CASSPRPSRNTGELFF.

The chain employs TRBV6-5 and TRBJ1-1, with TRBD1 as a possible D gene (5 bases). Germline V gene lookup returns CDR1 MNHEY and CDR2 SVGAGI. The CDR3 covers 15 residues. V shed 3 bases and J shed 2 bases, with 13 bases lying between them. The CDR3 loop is CASSYSGTLNTEAFF. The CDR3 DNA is TGTGCCAGCAGTTATTCCGGGACGCTAAACACTGAAGCTTTCTTT.